The 19 T cell receptor beta chains given below trace back to one sample, sequenced in a study of human T cells and chemical hapten exposure. As to time point: patch test 1, 2 weeks after DPC sensitization. Treatment defined: therapeutic diphenylcyclopropenone sensitization with weekly scalp DPC. RNA extraction used unfractionated whole blood as the source of total RNA. TCRdb reprocessed the RACE reads with MiXCR, giving one entry per CDR3 protein. The table lists over 50,000 distinct CDR3 sequences, more than 9.5% of them singletons. Source: whole blood, taken in connection with sensitization to the hapten diphenylcyclopropenone (DPC). The receptor set was obtained from a middle-aged woman with alopecia areata. Some clones in this sample may be carry-over from other donors' samples.

This clonotype was picked up a small number of times. The chain is built from TRBV11-2 and TRBJ1-1; TRBD1 aligns across 10 bases. The V segment lost 6 bases and the J segment 7 bases; nucleotides outside the gene matches: 8. The CDR3 has 14 residues. The germline gives CDR1 SGHAT, CDR2 FQNNGV. CDR3 loop: CASRRTGGGSEAFF. The DNA for the CDR3 is TGTGCCAGCAGGCGGACAGGGGGAGGGAGTGAAGCTTTCTTT. Drawing the rest from reference TRBV11-2 and TRBJ1-1, the complete variable domain is EAGVAQSPRYKIIEKRQSVAFWCNPISGHATLYWYQQILGQGPKLLIQFQNNGVVDDSQLPKDRFSAERLKGVDSTLKIQPAKLEDSAVYLCASRRTGGGSEAFFGQGTRLTVV.

The chain uses TRBV20-1 and TRBJ2-7; 8 positions agree with TRBD1. In germline, CDR1 is DFQATT, CDR2 SNEGSKA (reference sequence). Unmatched junction bases numbered 16, after V lost 2 bases and J lost 1 base. The CDR3 totals 18 residues. This CDR3 is CSARSTGGARVTSYEQYF. Here the CDR3 DNA reads TGCAGTGCTAGATCCACAGGGGGAGCGCGAGTGACTTCCTACGAGCAGTACTTC.

The J gene is TRBJ2-7, the V gene TRBV5-1, with a weak D call TRBD1 (5 bases). CDR1 is SGHRS, CDR2 YFSETQ, per germline. This CDR3 is built from 14 residues. Trimming shortened V by 0 bases and J by 2 bases, and 9 bases separated the two germline ends. The CDR3 is CASSLDQGTYEQYF. The CDR3 nucleotides are TGCGCCAGCAGCTTGGATCAGGGCACCTACGAGCAGTACTTC.

The chain has TRBV6-1 and TRBJ1-5, with D hard to call. Germline CDR1 MNHNS, CDR2 SASEGT. V lost 2 bases and J 7 bases, leaving 6 bases between the germline ends. The CDR3 sequence is 12 residues long. The CDR3 coding sequence is TGTGCCAGCAGTGAAAGGGCGCAGCCCCAGCATTTT. Protein product: CASSERAQPQHF.

J is TRBJ1-1 and V is TRBV10-3; 9 bases map to TRBD1. Germline loops: CDR1 ENHRY, CDR2 SYGVKD. The CDR3 has 12 residues. V was pared by 10 bases and J by 5 bases, with 5 bases of the junction left unmatched. CDR3 amino acids: CATMTGGTEAFF. For the CDR3, the DNA is TGTGCCACAATGACAGGGGGAACTGAAGCTTTCTTT.

The chain recombines TRBV6-5 with TRBJ2-1; D uncertain. CDR1 and CDR2 from the germline V gene are MNHEY and SVGAGI. The CDR3 has 11 amino acids. Trimming took off 8 bases at V and 10 bases at J, with 12 bases between the two ends. CDR3 sequence (DNA): TGTGCCAGCGCCGAACGACGGGAGCAGTTCTTC. Its protein product is CASAERREQFF.

The chain links TRBV30 to TRBJ2-5; no clear D gene. Trimming took off 0 bases at V and 2 bases at J, with 10 bases between the two ends. In germline, CDR1 is GTSNPN, CDR2 SVGIG (reference sequence). The CDR3 totals 14 residues. In DNA, the CDR3 is TGTGCCTGGAGTGTACTTCAGGTACAAGAGACCCAGTACTTC. Its protein is CAWSVLQVQETQYF. The full variable domain, completed using reference TRBV30 and TRBJ2-5, is SQTIHQWPATLVQPVGSPLSLECTVEGTSNPNLYWYRQAAGRGLQLLFYSVGIGQISSEVPQNLSASRPQDRQFILSSKKLLLSDSGFYLCAWSVLQVQETQYFGPGTRLLVL.

The table lists this clonotype with many counts. This chain links TRBV6-5 with TRBJ1-4, with D maybe TRBD1 (6 bases). The ends were cut back, 4 bases at V and 4 bases at J, with 10 bases in the middle. This CDR3 is 14 amino acids long. The germline gives CDR1 MNHEY, CDR2 SVGAGI. CDR3 DNA sequence: TGTGCCAGCAGTTCTGGCAGGGGTAATGAAAAACTGTTTTTT. It is translated as CASSSGRGNEKLFF.

This clonotype was counted between two and nine times. This rearrangement joins TRBV12-3 or TRBV12-4 to TRBJ2-3, with TRBD2 as a possible D gene (6 bases). There are 15 residues in the CDR3. Trimming removed 5 bases from V and 4 bases from J, with 16 bases in between. For the CDR3, the DNA is TGTGCCAGCAGTACGGGACTTCTCGGGGCAGATACGCAGTATTTT. Translating it yields CASSTGLLGADTQYF.

The sample holds many counts of this clonotype. This rearrangement joins TRBV7-9 to TRBJ1-4, with a tentative D call TRBD1 (6 bases). Per the germline V gene, CDR1 is SEHNR and CDR2 is FQNEAQ (reference sequence). The CDR3 sequence is 14 residues long. V was pared by 3 bases and J by 5 bases, with 10 bases between. CDR3 nucleotides: TGTGCCAGCAGCTTCCAGGGGCCAAATGAAAAACTGTTTTTT. Protein: CASSFQGPNEKLFF. Full variable domain (remainder filled in from reference TRBV7-9 and TRBJ1-4): DTGVSQNPRHKITKRGQNVTFRCDPISEHNRLYWYRQTLGQGPEFLTYFQNEAQLEKSRLLSDRFSAERPKGSFSTLEIQRTEQGDSAMYLCASSFQGPNEKLFFGSGTQLSVL.

The CDR3 sequence: CASKSGTGGYEQYF. The DNA for the CDR3 is TGTGCCAGCAAATCCGGGACAGGGGGCTACGAGCAGTACTTC. This rearrangement joins TRBV6-2 or TRBV6-3 to TRBJ2-7; 11 bases fit TRBD1. The CDR3 is 14 amino acids. J was trimmed by 3 bases and V by 7 bases; bases with no gene match: 5. CDR1 MNHEY and CDR2 SVGEGT come from the germline V gene.

This clonotype was seen at least ten times. This chain connects TRBV6-6 to TRBJ1-5; TRBD1 agrees at 10 bases. Germline CDR1 and CDR2: MNHNY and SVGAGI (reference sequence). The V segment lost 10 bases and the J segment 11 bases; nucleotides outside the gene matches: 14. The CDR3 has 14 amino acids. Here the CDR3 DNA reads TGTGCCACTATGGGCAGGACAGGGGGTATGGCCCAGCATTTT. Translated: CATMGRTGGMAQHF.

This clonotype appeared many times. The chain combines TRBV11-3 with TRBJ2-7; 7 bases agree with TRBD1. This CDR3 has 15 residues. V lost 3 bases, J lost 2 bases, and 7 bases stayed unmatched. Germline values: CDR1 SGHNT, CDR2 YENEEA. The CDR3 protein is CASSFGQERTYEQYF. CDR3 bases: TGTGCCAGCAGCTTCGGACAGGAGAGGACCTACGAGCAGTACTTC.

On this clonotype: The conserved final phenylalanine or tryptophan is absent from the CDR3, which likely points to a read error. The chain combines TRBV19 with TRBJ2-2; D uncertain. The length of the CDR3 is 15 residues. The V gene's germline CDR1 is LNHDA and CDR2 SQIVND (reference sequence). Trimming stripped 6 bases from V and 0 bases from J, with 11 bases between. In DNA, the CDR3 is TGTGCCAGTAGCTTTGGCGCCGCGAACACCGGGGAGCTGTTTTCT. Its protein is CASSFGAANTGELFS.

The chain carries TRBV28 and TRBJ1-5; D call uncertain. This CDR3 contains 14 residues. Trimming left V 2 bases short and J 4 bases short, with 9 bases between. The V gene's germline CDR1 is MDHEN and CDR2 SYDVKM. The CDR3 DNA follows: TGTGCCAGCAGTTTACCACAAAATAATCAGCCCCAGCATTTT. Residues: CASSLPQNNQPQHF.

In the case of this clonotype: A junction end diverges from the germline sequence, so it may reflect a read error. J is TRBJ1-1 and V is TRBV28; D uncertain. CDR3 size: 13 residues. Germline V gene data show CDR1 as MDHEN and CDR2 as SYDVKM. The DNA of the CDR3 is TGTGCCAGCAGTTTAAGACTGAAAACTGAAGCTTTCTTT. It specifies CASSLRLKTEAFF.

This clonotype was seen ten or more times. The chain links TRBV6-5 to TRBJ2-1, with TRBD2 matching 9 bases. Trimming removed 3 bases from V and 7 bases from J; junction bases left unmatched: 10. The germline V gene has CDR1 MNHEY and CDR2 SVGAGI. The CDR3 totals 16 residues. CDR3 DNA sequence: TGTGCCAGCAGTTATAGCGGGAGCCCCCTGGGGAATGAGCAGTTCTTC. It is translated as CASSYSGSPLGNEQFF.

The chain combines TRBV18 with TRBJ2-3; 7 bases map to TRBD1. Germline V gene data show CDR1 as KGHSH and CDR2 as LQKENI. This CDR3 comprises 15 residues. Losses at the gene ends were 6 bases for V and 0 bases for J; bases not matched to a gene: 6. As DNA, the CDR3 is TGTGCCAGCTCGCCTCAGGGGGATAGCACAGATACGCAGTATTTT. Its protein is CASSPQGDSTDTQYF.

This clonotype occurred many times. The chain couples TRBV7-9 to TRBJ1-4; D not resolved. Deletions cut 2 bases from V and 8 bases from J, with 3 bases between. CDR3 size: 11 residues. The germline V gene has CDR1 SEHNR and CDR2 FQNEAQ (reference sequence). In DNA, the CDR3 is TGTGCCAGCAGCTTAACCGAAAAACTGTTTTTT. It encodes CASSLTEKLFF. The full variable domain, rest sourced from reference TRBV7-9 and TRBJ1-4, is DTGVSQNPRHKITKRGQNVTFRCDPISEHNRLYWYRQTLGQGPEFLTYFQNEAQLEKSRLLSDRFSAERPKGSFSTLEIQRTEQGDSAMYLCASSLTEKLFFGSGTQLSVL.